Listed here is a single T cell receptor (beta chain). Its antigen is unidentified. These data originate in a study of shared clonotypes between healthy human individuals. Findings and caveats of the study: Of the naive CD4 clonotypes, roughly 5% were shared across a handful of donors.

The data were produced by immunoSEQ multiplex PCR, yet TCRdb's version contains in-frame clones alone and is incomplete. This sample yields some 2,500,000 clones, of which over 85% are seen a single time; about 0.39% belongs to the top ten. The germline V gene encodes CDR1 MDHEN and CDR2 SYDVKM. J lost 2 bases, V lost 6 bases, and 5 bases had no gene match. This CDR3 has 15 amino acids. The rearrangement joins TRBV28 to TRBJ2-4; 9 bases map to TRBD1. The sample was naive CD4+ T cells from PBMCs. Subset indicated: CD45RA+ positively selected. The receptor's source is a man younger than 35 in good health. Some clones in this sample may be carry-over from other donors' samples. This CDR3 reads CASSQTGGTKNIQYF. CDR3 in DNA: TGTGCCAGCAGCCAGACAGGGGGGACCAAAAACATTCAGTACTTC.